This TCR beta chain was documented in a study of blood T cell repertoires in COVID-19 (dated by TCRdb to about 2020). About the study as a whole: Collaborator samples came from the United States, Italy and Spain and covered acute and convalescent phases of COVID-19. The material from the prospective study consisted of cDNA or gDNA derived from T cells, B-cell-depleted T cells, or PBMCs. Deeply sampled blood TCRbeta repertoires from subjects exposed to, actively infected with, or recovered from COVID-19 were included in the dataset. The repertoires were released in a freely available public database intended as a resource for research on the immune response to SARS-CoV-2. The samples were drawn from two sources: the first 160 participants of the ongoing ImmuneRACE study, and 1,200 or so subjects contributed by 6 global collaborators. The sample metadata nearly always contained a de-identified subject ID, COVID-19 status, age in years and sex. Where available, HLA class I and class II types were obtained from metadata supplied by the sample provider rather than from assay-based typing. Broad study findings and their caveats: The quantity of clinical and demographic metadata differed by source and by participant and was supplied without curation.

Participants in the prospective study were aged about 18 to 89 years, lived in 20 to 25 United States geographic areas, and enrolled through a virtual design. In the prospective study, cohorts were assigned on the basis of participant-reported clinical history obtained from a screening survey and a study questionnaire. ImmuneRACE Cohort 3 recovered participants were defined by two consecutive negative NP/OP PCR tests, healthcare professional clearance, or symptom resolution. Each participant in the prospective study had whole blood, serum and a nasopharyngeal or oropharyngeal swab collected by mobile phlebotomists. Prospective study participants could optionally give additional blood draws and questionnaires over an approximately two-month period. Before DNA extraction, prospective study blood samples were shipped either frozen or at room temperature. V is pruned by 10 bases and J by 7 bases, leaving 8 bases of the junction without a gene match. The CDR3 covers 13 residues, taking in both the cysteine and the phenylalanine. Solely the CDR3 DNA is kept, with 39 bases framed from the first base. Reading the germline V gene (reference sequence) gives CDR1 LNHDA and CDR2 SQIVND.

In regard to this clone: Its antigen is currently not known. The input lacks base qualities; no much larger clone sits a single base away.

The immunoSEQ Assay, a bias-controlled multiplex PCR, was used to amplify TCRbeta CDR3 regions from genomic DNA. The original pipeline was this. The number of nucleated cells in each sample was estimated from the amplification of reference gene primers within the assay. To quantify the absolute abundance of each unique TCRbeta CDR3 rearrangement, sequence reads were collapsed and filtered. For each sample, productive Simpson clonality was calculated by taking the square root of Simpson's diversity index across productive rearrangements. Not all clones reach the TCRdb copy of this immuneACCESS table, which keeps in-frame sequences only. Checked studies attribute under half of the gap to unresolved V genes and leave the rest unexplained. D and trimming come from the DNA, and the V and J calls and clone size come from that table. Counted in this sample were almost 500,000 clones; less than 90% of them appeared once. The ten top clones hold 8.3% of the sample.

The receptor was derived from a woman in her fifties or sixties who had recovered from COVID-19. The rearrangement joined TRBV19 to TRBJ2-1, with 9 central nucleotides matching TRBD1. Sequenced sample: PBMCs or T cells enriched from blood (not recorded which). The CDR3 corresponds to CATSDRGWNEQFF. The nucleotide sequence reads TGTGCCACTTCGGACAGGGGATGGAATGAGCAGTTCTTC.